This T cell receptor beta chain was profiled in a study of CD8 T cells in Susac syndrome. Random hexamers served to reverse transcribe roughly 0.45 to 1 ug RNA. TCRdb ran MiXCR on the immunoSEQ multiplex PCR reads and lists one entry per CDR3 protein. This sample has roughly 200,000 distinct CDR3 sequences, with about 95% found just once. Healthy donors acted as controls, with matching for age and sex. This CDR3 has 15 residues. The V and J ends lost 3 bases and 1 base respectively, with 13 bases between them. The V gene's germline CDR1 is MNHNS and CDR2 SASEGT. The source material was CD4+ T cells from PBMCs. This chain connects TRBV6-1 to TRBJ2-7; possibly TRBD1 for D (5 bases). This TCR was sampled from a human donor in good health. CDR3 sequence reads: CASSDGARLSYEQYF. The CDR3 DNA follows: TGTGCCAGCAGTGATGGGGCGAGGTTGTCCTACGAGCAGTACTTC.